The 10 T cell receptor beta chains listed next were all sequenced from one sample in a study of shared clonotypes between healthy human individuals. CD45RO negativity and positive selection for CCR7 defined naive CD8 cells, a population that excluded terminally differentiated effector memory CD45RA+ cells. Produced via immunoSEQ multiplex PCR; TCRdb's table is partial and in-frame only. Found here are around 600,000 clones, about 95% of them singletons; the top ten hold 0.11%. Sequencing input: naive CD8+ T cells sorted from blood. These receptors were taken from a woman under 40 in good health.

The gene calls are TRBV11-2 and TRBJ1-2; D uncertain. The CDR3 totals 13 residues. CDR1 SGHAT and CDR2 FQNNGV come from the germline V gene. V lost 5 bases and J 1 base, leaving 8 bases between the germline ends. The CDR3 bases are TGTGCCAGCAGCGACACATTTAACTATGGCTACACCTTC. Protein product: CASSDTFNYGYTF.

The CDR3 DNA is TGTGCCAGCAGCCCGGCGGGACAGGGGCGCCAAACGCAGTATTTT. It specifies CASSPAGQGRQTQYF. V usage is TRBV7-9 and J usage is TRBJ2-3; 10 positions match TRBD1. In germline, CDR1 is SEHNR, CDR2 FQNEAQ (reference sequence). The trim removed 5 bases at V and 9 bases at J, leaving 11 bases unmatched. The CDR3 is 15 residues long. Drawing the rest from reference TRBV7-9 and TRBJ2-3, the complete variable domain is DTGVSQNPRHKITKRGQNVTFRCDPISEHNRLYWYRQTLGQGPEFLTYFQNEAQLEKSRLLSDRFSAERPKGSFSTLEIQRTEQGDSAMYLCASSPAGQGRQTQYFGPGTRLTVL.

This chain links TRBV4-1 with TRBJ1-1; D unclear. The CDR3 has 16 residues. V shed 0 bases and J shed 7 bases, with 18 bases lying between them. Germline assignment: CDR1 MGHRA and CDR2 YSYEKL. This CDR3 is CASSQEGGLVTHEAFF. Written as DNA, the CDR3 is TGCGCCAGCAGCCAAGAAGGTGGGTTGGTAACGCATGAAGCTTTCTTT.

Remarks on this clone: This specimen includes other DNA sequences encoding the same CDR3. The J gene is TRBJ1-1, the V gene TRBV4-1; unclear D gene. Trimming took off 1 base at V and 1 base at J, with 4 bases between the two ends. The CDR3 runs 13 residues. The germline CDR1 and CDR2 sequences are MGHRA and YSYEKL. The CDR3 DNA reads as TGCGCCAGCAGCCAAGGGGGGAACACTGAAGCTTTCTTT. The encoded protein is CASSQGGNTEAFF.

In this sample, this clone turned up once. V is TRBV28 and J is TRBJ2-1, with D uncertain. Germline CDR1 and CDR2: MDHEN and SYDVKM. Deletions cut 3 bases from V and 11 bases from J, with 8 bases between. CDR3 length: 11 residues. This chain's CDR3 is CASSFGVQQFF. CDR3 DNA sequence: TGTGCCAGCAGTTTTGGGGTACAGCAGTTCTTC.

The V and J genes are TRBV4-1 and TRBJ2-7, with 9 nucleotides matching TRBD1. With V trimmed by 1 base and J by 0 bases, 10 bases remained unmatched. There are 18 residues in the CDR3. CDR1 MGHRA and CDR2 YSYEKL come from the germline V gene. CDR3 in amino acids: CASSQGHGTGLSSYEQYF. The CDR3 DNA reads TGCGCCAGCAGCCAAGGTCACGGGACAGGGTTAAGCTCCTACGAGCAGTACTTC.

The V gene is TRBV19, the J gene TRBJ1-5; no definite D call. Deletions cut 7 bases from V and 0 bases from J, with 13 bases between. Germline CDR1 reads LNHDA; CDR2 reads SQIVND (reference sequence). The CDR3 is made up of 15 amino acids. The CDR3 loop is CASIRTGFSNQPQHF. The CDR3 DNA is TGTGCCAGTATCCGGACGGGTTTTAGCAATCAGCCCCAGCATTTT.

The CDR3: CASSFRTGGFTEAFF. The CDR3 nucleotides read TGTGCCAGCAGTTTTAGGACGGGAGGATTCACTGAAGCTTTCTTT. The genes are TRBV27 and TRBJ1-1, with D uncertain. The V and J ends lost 3 bases and 4 bases respectively, with 15 bases between them. The CDR3 runs 15 residues. The germline gives CDR1 MNHEY, CDR2 SMNVEV (reference sequence).

The chain carries TRBV6-6 and TRBJ2-5; 8 nucleotides match TRBD1. The germline V gene encodes CDR1 MNHNY and CDR2 SVGAGI (reference sequence). V lost 6 bases and J lost 2; bases outside the gene matches: 5. The CDR3 has 14 residues. For the CDR3, the DNA is TGTGCCAGCAGCCTGGACAGGGCGCAAGAGACCCAGTACTTC. This gives the protein CASSLDRAQETQYF.

With respect to this clone: This CDR3 is also generated by other DNA sequences in the sample. V usage is TRBV9 and J usage is TRBJ2-7; D possibly corresponds to TRBD2 (5 bases). The germline V gene encodes CDR1 SGDLS and CDR2 YYNGEE. This CDR3 comprises 13 residues. Between the trimmed V and J ends, which lost 2 bases and 1 base, there was a span of 7 bases. DNA of the CDR3: TGTGCCAGCAGCGTCAGCGGATCCTACGAGCAGTACTTC. Its protein is CASSVSGSYEQYF.